The next 27 T cell receptor beta chains were all read from a single sample in a study of tumor and adjacent non-tumor tissue in lung cancer (dated by TCRdb to 2017 to 2018). Library generation was performed with multiplex PCR. The sequencing machine was an Illumina HiSeq 2500. TCRbeta libraries were constructed through three rounds of nested PCR with primers (Table S4) according to protocols modified from ARM-PCR. Clones were called with MiXCR by TCRdb after fastp trimmed the public reads at Q25, and only in-frame beta chains were retained. CDR3 protein sequences are deduplicated, and each keeps its most common genes and DNA. The sample data list tens of thousands of distinct CDR3 sequences, and about three quarters of these were observed just once. The ten largest make up roughly 12% of the sample. RNA was extracted from bulk unsorted tissue and checked for quality with a NanoDrop ND-1000 and an Agilent 2100.

Input material: lung tumor tissue. The receptors come from a woman aged 45-60 years with non-small cell lung cancer.

Turning to this clonotype: Germline is not matched at one junction end, which may reflect a read error. The CDR3 protein is CASSIIAYPSYNEQLF. DNA of the CDR3: TGTGCCAGCAGCATCATAGCATACCCCTCCTACAATGAGCAGCTCTTC. This sequence joins TRBV5-5 and TRBJ2-1; no clear D. CDR3 length: 16 amino acids. From germline, CDR1 is SGHKS and CDR2 YYEKEE (reference sequence).

This clonotype was detected ten times or more. The chain links TRBV6-2 or TRBV6-3 to TRBJ2-7; possible D gene TRBD2, 6 bases. V lost 6 bases to trimming and J lost 2 bases, with 8 bases between them. Germline CDR1 MNHEY, CDR2 SVGEGT. The CDR3 covers 12 residues. The CDR3 DNA sequence: TGTGCCAGCAGAACTAGCCCCTACGAGCAGTACTTC. Translation: CASRTSPYEQYF.

Points on this clonotype: The germline gene is not matched at one end of the junction; a read error may be the cause. The rearrangement links TRBV6-5 to TRBJ1-2; perhaps TRBD1 as D (5 bases). The CDR3 runs to 13 residues. The germline CDR1 and CDR2 sequences are MNHEY and SVGAGI. This CDR3 is CASSRDGGGSYAF. CDR3 DNA: TGTGCCAGCAGTCGGGACGGAGGTGGGAGCTACGCCTTC.

For this clonotype: The conserved closing phenylalanine or tryptophan is absent in this CDR3, likely reflecting a read error. V is TRBV5-6 and J is TRBJ2-3, with 12 bases identical to TRBD1. The CDR3 consists of 20 residues. In germline, CDR1 is SGHDT, CDR2 YYEEEE. V trimming: 0 bases; J trimming: 2 bases; junction bases outside the gene matches: 13. CDR3: CASSLDRGQGAYSPTDTQYL. The CDR3 region has the DNA TGTGCCAGCAGCTTGGATCGGGGACAGGGGGCTTACTCCCCCACAGATACGCAGTATTTA.

The chain recombines TRBV6-5 with TRBJ2-1, with 11 positions matching TRBD2. CDR1 and CDR2 from the germline V gene are MNHEY and SVGAGI. The length of the CDR3 is 15 residues. Germline trimming cut 7 bases from V and 5 bases from J; bases unmatched to any gene: 7. The CDR3 region is CASTITSGSNNEQFF. CDR3 nucleotide sequence: TGTGCCAGCACCATTACTAGCGGGAGTAACAATGAGCAGTTCTTC.

Regarding this clonotype: A much bigger clone sits one base away, suggesting this may be a read error. This chain joins TRBV7-3 and TRBJ1-1; D not certain. The germline V gene encodes CDR1 SGHTA and CDR2 FQGTGA. The CDR3 totals 13 residues. The CDR3 sequence is CASSRTMNIEAFF. The CDR3 coding sequence is TGTGCCAGCAGCCGAACGATGAACATTGAAGCTTTCTTT.

A word on this clonotype: It may be a read error: a sequence one base away is much more abundant. The gene calls are TRBV5-1 and TRBJ1-1, with 7 bases lining up with TRBD1. This CDR3 is 12 amino acids long. Germline lookup yields CDR1 SGHRS and CDR2 YFSETQ. The CDR3 loop reads CTSSPQGAEAFF. CDR3 nucleotides: TGCACCAGCAGCCCTCAGGGGGCTGAAGCTTTCTTT. Full variable domain (outside the CDR3, taken from reference TRBV5-1 and TRBJ1-1): KAGVTQTPRYLIKTRGQQVTLSCSPISGHRSVSWYQQTPGQGLQFLFEYFSETQRNKGNFPGRFSGRQFSNSRSEMNVSTLELGDSALYLCTSSPQGAEAFFGQGTRLTVV.

Turning to this clonotype: The junction differs from germline at one of its ends, possibly a read error. The chain links TRBV6-4 to TRBJ2-1; TRBD2 matches at 7 bases. CDR3 length equals 16 residues. Germline CDR1 MRHNA, CDR2 SNTAGT. DNA of the CDR3: TGTGCCAGCAGTGACTCAGGCGGGGGATCTTACAATGAGCAGCTCTTC. Its protein product is CASSDSGGGSYNEQLF.

About this clonotype: An end of the junction does not agree with germline; a read error may underlie this. The J gene is TRBJ2-1, the V gene TRBV11-2; no reliable D call. The CDR3 consists of 12 residues. Germline V gene sequence: CDR1 SGHAT, CDR2 FQNNGV. The CDR3 DNA reads as TGCGCCAGCAGCCCGTCCGACAATGAGCCGTCCTTC. This gives the protein CASSPSDNEPSF.

This clonotype was seen ten or more times. The gene calls are TRBV20-1 and TRBJ2-7, with a tentative D call TRBD1 (5 bases). Germline V gene lookup returns CDR1 DFQATT and CDR2 SNEGSKA (reference sequence). The CDR3 has 12 amino acids. Trimming left V 3 bases short and J 5 bases short, with 11 bases between. The CDR3 sequence is CSASNRQNEQYF. CDR3 nucleotide sequence: TGCAGTGCTAGCAACCGACAGAACGAGCAGTACTTC.

In this sample, this clonotype turned up many times. V usage is TRBV28 and J usage is TRBJ1-1; D is perhaps TRBD1 (6 bases). The ends were cut back, 2 bases at V and 3 bases at J, with 16 bases in the middle. This CDR3 contains 16 residues. CDR1 is MDHEN, CDR2 SYDVKM, per germline. The CDR3 DNA sequence: TGTGCCAGCAGTTTAGACAGGAGACCTCGGGACACTGAAGCTTTCTTT. Its translation: CASSLDRRPRDTEAFF.

This clonotype appeared a single time. An end of the junction differs from the germline gene, which may be a read error. The chain couples TRBV29-1 to TRBJ2-7; D assignment may be TRBD1 or TRBD2 (5 bases each). This CDR3 region has 16 residues. The V gene's germline CDR1 is SQVTM and CDR2 ANQGSEA. Here the CDR3 reads CNVEPHGIGDTREQYF. The CDR3 nucleotides read TGCAACGTTGAACCCCACGGGATAGGGGATACTAGGGAGCAGTACTTC.

On this clonotype: The junction and the germline gene differ at one end; a read error may be behind it. The chain uses TRBV5-4 and TRBJ2-4; TRBD1 is a possible D gene (6 bases). Germline CDR1 SGHNT, CDR2 YYREEE (reference sequence). This CDR3 spans 14 amino acids. As DNA, the CDR3 is TGTGCCATCAGCCACTGGGACACCAAAAACATTCAGTACTTC. Amino acids: CAISHWDTKNIQYF.

Of note for this clonotype: It may be a read error: a sequence one base away is much more abundant. The chain links TRBV5-5 to TRBJ2-2; D uncertain. This CDR3 spans 15 amino acids. From germline, CDR1 is SGHKS and CDR2 YYEKEE (reference sequence). The CDR3 region is CTSSLSVRNTGELFF. The CDR3 coding sequence is TGTACCAGCAGCTTATCGGTGAGGAACACCGGGGAGCTGTTTTTT. Filled out from reference TRBV5-5 and TRBJ2-2, the complete variable domain reads DAGVTQSPTHLIKTRGQQVTLRCSPISGHKSVSWYQQVLGQGPQFIFQYYEKEERGRGNFPDRFSARQFPNYSSELNVNALLLGDSALYLCTSSLSVRNTGELFFGEGSRLTVL.

The V gene is TRBV11-3, the J gene TRBJ2-4; maybe TRBD1 (6 bases). Between the trimmed V and J ends, which lost 10 bases and 9 bases, there was a span of 22 bases. CDR1 is SGHNT and CDR2 is YENEEA in the germline V gene. The CDR3 is made up of 14 amino acids. The CDR3 loop reads CAKSSTREGGIQYF. The CDR3 region has the DNA TGTGCCAAGAGCTCAACAAGGGAAGGGGGCATTCAGTACTTC.

On this clonotype: One junction end disagrees with the germline gene, perhaps due to a read error. The chain employs TRBV12-3 or TRBV12-4 and TRBJ1-2; weak D call: TRBD1 (5 bases). The CDR3 covers 16 residues. CDR3 DNA: TGTCTCAGCAGGTCCTTCGGGGCAGAAGTTAACTATGGCTACATCTTC. Protein: CLSRSFGAEVNYGYIF.

This clonotype was counted only a few times. The germline gene is not matched at one end of the junction; a read error may be the cause. The chain has TRBV7-9 and TRBJ2-3; TRBD2 agrees at 7 bases. The CDR3 runs 15 residues. Germline V lookup: CDR1 SEHNR, CDR2 FQNEAQ (reference sequence). The CDR3: CASSFLGGSTDTQCF. The CDR3 DNA follows: TGTGCCAGCAGCTTTCTCGGCGGGAGCACAGATACGCAGTGTTTT.

Concerning this clonotype itself: An end of the junction differs from the germline gene, which may be a read error. The chain is built from TRBV11-1 and TRBJ1-1; TRBD1 might be the D (6 bases). Germline V gives CDR1 SGHAT, CDR2 FQDESV (reference sequence). CDR3 size: 13 residues. DNA of the CDR3: TGTGTCAGCAGCAGGGGTTTCGACACAGACGCTTTCTTT. Its protein is CVSSRGFDTDAFF. Using reference TRBV11-1 and TRBJ1-1 for the parts outside the CDR3, the full variable domain is EAEVAQSPRYKITEKSQAVAFWCDPISGHATLYWYRQILGQGPELLVQFQDESVVDDSQLPKDRFSAERLKGVDSTLKIQPAELGDSAMYLCVSSRGFDTDAFFGQGTRLTVV.

A note on this clonotype: Relative to the germline gene, one junction end is altered; a read error may explain this. The J gene is TRBJ2-5, the V gene TRBV6-6; the D is unclear. CDR3 length: 13 amino acids. Germline CDR1 is MNHNY and CDR2 is SVGAGI (reference sequence). This chain's CDR3 is CTSSYRGPETQYF. CDR3 bases: TGTACCAGCAGTTACAGAGGCCCAGAGACCCAGTACTTC.

Comment on this clonotype: This may be a read error: a much more frequent sequence differs by one nucleotide. V usage is TRBV5-1 and J usage is TRBJ2-7; 7 bases agree with TRBD1. This CDR3 has 15 residues. J was trimmed by 5 bases and V by 4 bases; bases with no gene match: 12. Germline assignment: CDR1 SGHRS and CDR2 YFSETQ. The DNA for the CDR3 is TGCGCCAGCAGCGGCGGACAGGTCGGGGTTCACGAGCAGTACTTC. This encodes CASSGGQVGVHEQYF.

In the case of this clonotype: An end of the junction differs from the germline gene, which may be a read error. The V and J genes are TRBV29-1 and TRBJ2-3; D possibly matches TRBD1 or TRBD2 (6 bases each). CDR1 and CDR2 from the germline V gene are SQVTM and ANQGSEA. CDR3 length: 17 amino acids. DNA for the CDR3: TGCAACGTTGTTGAGCGTCGTGGGGGGCGCAATACAGATAAGCAGTATTTT. Protein: CNVVERRGGRNTDKQYF.

Judged by abundance, this clonotype is medium-sized. This sequence joins TRBV11-2 and TRBJ2-7; D remains unclear. The V and J ends lost 1 base and 3 bases respectively, with 13 bases between them. In germline, CDR1 is SGHAT, CDR2 FQNNGV. This CDR3 has 15 residues. CDR3 in amino acids: CASSLGWAGSYEQYF. CDR3 DNA sequence: TGTGCCAGCAGCTTAGGGTGGGCAGGTAGCTACGAGCAGTACTTC.

About this clonotype: Relative to the germline gene, one junction end is altered; a read error may explain this. This chain connects TRBV6-5 to TRBJ2-5; 7 bases fit TRBD2. From germline, CDR1 is MNHEY and CDR2 SVGAGI. This CDR3 comprises 15 residues. The CDR3 nucleotides are TGTGCCAGCTGGTCATCCGGGACTAACCTAGAGACCCACTACTTC. Amino acids: CASWSSGTNLETHYF.

As concerns this clonotype: Germline and junction disagree at one end, which may indicate a read error. The J gene is TRBJ2-3, the V gene TRBV5-1, with D possibly TRBD2 on 6 matching bases. This CDR3 contains 15 residues. The germline gives CDR1 SGHRS, CDR2 YFSETQ. The CDR3, as DNA: TGCACCAGCAGCTTTAGGACTACCCGCACAGAAACGCAGTATTTT. This translates into CTSSFRTTRTETQYF.

This clonotype came up many times. CDR3 in DNA: TGTGCCAGCAGTTCCGCTATGGAAGGGAACACTGAAGCTTTCTTT. This translates into CASSSAMEGNTEAFF. This sequence joins TRBV28 and TRBJ1-1, with D hard to call. CDR1 and CDR2 from the germline V gene are MDHEN and SYDVKM. This CDR3 spans 15 amino acids. Trimming cost V 4 bases and J 1 base, with 13 bases left between them.

Comment on this clonotype: A read error may produce the germline difference seen at one junction end. This chain connects TRBV5-4 to TRBJ2-1; either TRBD1 or TRBD2 may fit D (5 bases each). The CDR3 covers 14 residues. Germline CDR1 SGHNT, CDR2 YYREEE (reference sequence). This chain's CDR3 is CVSSLGTYSNEQFF. The CDR3 DNA reads TGTGTCAGCAGCTTGGGGACCTACTCCAATGAGCAGTTTTTC.

A word on this clonotype: An end of the junction does not agree with germline; a read error may underlie this. The V and J genes are TRBV10-3 and TRBJ2-7; D remains ambiguous. The CDR3 runs to 13 residues. Looked up from germline, CDR1 is ENHRY and CDR2 is SYGVKD. The CDR3 sequence: CAITQEPSYERYF. CDR3 sequence (DNA): TGTGCCATCACCCAGGAGCCCTCATACGAGCGGTACTTC.